A selection of T cell receptor beta chains follows, all from one sample in a study of T cells in Graves' hyperthyroidism and ophthalmopathy. TCRdb itself ran the multiplex PCR reads through MiXCR, one entry per CDR3 protein. The sample holds around 500,000 distinct CDR3 sequences, approximately 15% seen once. Sequencing was done on a sample of blood. The receptor source for this set is a woman between 40 and 55 years old with Graves' hyperthyroidism. CDR3s include the opening cysteine and the closing phenylalanine or tryptophan. D genes are given only for firm matches. Expanded clones get a size class; other rows say once, few or many, or leave the size out.

V gene	D gene	clone size	J gene	CDR3 protein	CDR3 DNA
TRBV24-1	TRBD1	many	TRBJ2-4	CATSDPDRGNIQYF	TGTGCCACCAGTGATCCAGACAGGGGCAACATTCAGTACTTC
TRBV7-9	-	-	TRBJ1-2	CASSFPSGVGYGYTF	TGTGCCAGCAGCTTTCCTAGTGGAGTTGGCTATGGCTACACCTTC
TRBV24-1	TRBD1	many	TRBJ2-1	CATSDTGQGVGNEQFF	TGTGCCACCAGTGATACTGGACAGGGAGTAGGCAATGAGCAGTTCTTC
TRBV12-5	TRBD1	many	TRBJ2-1	CASGLSTRDSQVDEQFF	TGTGCTAGTGGTTTGTCTACCCGGGACAGTCAGGTCGATGAGCAGTTCTTC
TRBV19	-	few	TRBJ2-7	CASSRETADEQYF	TGTGCCAGTAGTAGGGAGACAGCGGACGAGCAGTACTTC
TRBV7-9	TRBD2	few	TRBJ2-5	CASSLGLAGEKTQYF	TGTGCCAGCAGCCTGGGACTAGCGGGAGAGAAGACCCAGTACTTC
TRBV10-3	TRBD2	many	TRBJ2-1	CAIGGMGLAVSYNEQFF	TGTGCCATCGGCGGAATGGGACTAGCGGTTTCCTACAATGAGCAGTTCTTC
TRBV12-3/TRBV12-4	-	many	TRBJ1-4	CASGRPGPNEKLFF	TGTGCCAGCGGAAGACCGGGGCCTAATGAAAAACTGTTTTTT
TRBV24-1	-	many	TRBJ1-1	CATSDPPGTEAFF	TGTGCCACCAGTGACCCTCCAGGCACTGAAGCTTTCTTT
TRBV9	TRBD2	-	TRBJ2-5	CASSAHLAGGAETQYF	TGTGCCAGCAGCGCCCATCTAGCGGGAGGGGCCGAGACCCAGTACTTC
TRBV4-2	-	-	TRBJ2-1	CASSPFEPNEQFF	TGTGCCAGCAGCCCTTTTGAACCCAATGAGCAGTTCTTC
TRBV28	-	many	TRBJ2-7	CASSLWPPTKQKGYEQYF	TGTGCCAGCAGTTTATGGCCCCCGACTAAACAGAAGGGCTACGAGCAGTACTTC
TRBV12-3/TRBV12-4	TRBD1	many	TRBJ2-7	CASRPTGGASPYEQYF	TGTGCCAGCAGACCCACAGGGGGCGCATCCCCCTACGAGCAGTACTTC
TRBV28	-	many	TRBJ1-6	CASRGGDYNSPLHF	TGTGCCAGCAGGGGGGGGGACTATAATTCACCCCTCCACTTT
TRBV14	TRBD1	many	TRBJ1-1	CASSLRTGGTEAFF	TGTGCCAGCAGTCTTCGGACAGGGGGGACTGAAGCTTTCTTT
TRBV28	TRBD2	few	TRBJ2-7	CASIQGLGPYEQYF	TGTGCCAGCATCCAGGGACTAGGCCCCTACGAGCAGTACTTC
TRBV12-3/TRBV12-4	TRBD2	few	TRBJ2-1	CASSLGLAGVEEQFF	TGTGCCAGCAGTCTAGGACTAGCGGGAGTGGAGGAGCAGTTCTTC
TRBV2	-	many	TRBJ1-1	CASTDTSNTEAFF	TGTGCCAGCACCGACACATCGAACACTGAAGCTTTCTTT
TRBV5-8	TRBD2	-	TRBJ2-1	CASSRGLAGRSSYNEQFF	TGTGCCAGCAGCCGGGGGCTAGCGGGAAGAAGCTCCTACAATGAGCAGTTCTTC
TRBV6-1	-	-	TRBJ1-4	CASSHRVEKLFF	TGTGCCAGCAGCCACAGGGTTGAAAAACTGTTTTTT
TRBV29-1	TRBD1	many	TRBJ2-3	CSAVDRGKAQAGPDTQYF	TGCAGCGCTGTGGACAGGGGTAAAGCCCAGGCCGGCCCAGATACGCAGTATTTT
TRBV5-1	TRBD1	many	TRBJ2-7	CASSRGQGEAYEQYF	TGCGCCAGCAGCCGAGGACAGGGAGAGGCCTACGAGCAGTACTTC
TRBV11-3	-	many	TRBJ2-7	CASALGGNPYEQYF	TGTGCCAGCGCTTTGGGTGGGAATCCGTACGAGCAGTACTTC
TRBV30	-	many	TRBJ2-7	CACGLADYEQYF	TGTGCCTGCGGTTTGGCAGACTACGAGCAGTACTTC
TRBV27	-	many	TRBJ2-7	CASSLSGPGEQYF	TGTGCCAGCAGTTTGTCGGGGCCTGGGGAGCAGTACTTC
TRBV2	TRBD1	many	TRBJ1-1	CASSEKVFPGGSEAFF	TGTGCCAGCAGTGAAAAGGTTTTCCCAGGGGGATCTGAAGCTTTCTTT
TRBV7-3	-	-	TRBJ2-3	CASSLTPGLPGDTQYF	TGTGCCAGCAGCTTAACCCCGGGACTCCCAGGAGATACGCAGTATTTT
TRBV18	TRBD1	-	TRBJ1-2	CASSPGTADGYTF	TGTGCCAGCTCACCAGGGACAGCGGATGGCTACACCTTC
TRBV7-9	TRBD1	many	TRBJ2-7	CASSYRDSAVDEQYF	TGTGCCAGCAGTTACCGGGACAGCGCCGTTGACGAGCAGTACTTC
TRBV20-1	TRBD2	few	TRBJ2-1	CSAGLAGVQFF	TGCAGTGCTGGACTAGCGGGAGTGCAGTTCTTC
TRBV20-1	-	many	TRBJ1-1	CSAVLPNTEAFF	TGCAGTGCAGTTCTTCCGAACACTGAAGCTTTCTTT
TRBV30	-	many	TRBJ2-5	CAWSVGQETQYF	TGTGCCTGGAGTGTCGGTCAAGAGACCCAGTACTTC
TRBV6-1	-	-	TRBJ2-2	CASSSLQGFGELFF	TGTGCCAGCAGTTCACTACAGGGTTTCGGGGAGCTGTTTTTT
TRBV3-1	-	few	TRBJ1-2	CASRGGYKYDYTF	TGTGCCAGCAGGGGTGGGTACAAGTACGACTACACCTTC
TRBV12-3/TRBV12-4	TRBD1	-	TRBJ1-2	CASSTGQGGYGYTF	TGTGCCAGCAGTACCGGACAGGGGGGTTATGGCTACACCTTC
TRBV7-9	TRBD1	-	TRBJ2-3	CASSYIQGQGTDTQYF	TGTGCCAGCAGCTACATCCAGGGACAGGGCACAGATACGCAGTATTTT
TRBV7-2	TRBD1	once	TRBJ2-7	CANSPGQGVGEQYF	TGTGCCAACAGCCCGGGACAGGGAGTTGGAGAGCAGTACTTC
TRBV12-3/TRBV12-4	TRBD2	many	TRBJ2-1	CASSLLLAGAGSYNEQFF	TGTGCCAGCAGTTTACTACTAGCGGGAGCGGGCTCCTACAATGAGCAGTTCTTC
TRBV27	-	-	TRBJ2-7	CAGMVQVPYEQYF	TGTGCCGGAATGGTACAGGTTCCCTACGAGCAGTACTTC
TRBV11-3	TRBD1	many	TRBJ1-1	CASSQTRDRGTWAEAFF	TGTGCCAGCAGCCAAACCCGGGACAGGGGGACCTGGGCTGAAGCTTTCTTT
TRBV28	-	many	TRBJ2-1	CASSPQVATQFF	TGTGCCAGCAGTCCCCAGGTAGCAACGCAGTTCTTC
TRBV9	-	many	TRBJ1-1	CASSVESMGGAFF	TGTGCCAGCAGCGTAGAAAGTATGGGAGGAGCTTTCTTT
TRBV28	-	many	TRBJ2-4	CASSSPRLVKNIQYF	TGTGCCAGCAGTTCCCCCCGTCTAGTTAAAAACATTCAGTACTTC
TRBV20-1	-	-	TRBJ2-3	CSARDMTSGPDTQYF	TGCAGTGCTAGAGATATGACCTCCGGCCCGGATACGCAGTATTTT
TRBV7-2	TRBD2	many	TRBJ2-1	CASSVTSGTRWNEQFF	TGTGCCAGCAGCGTTACTTCTGGGACTAGGTGGAATGAGCAGTTCTTC